The clone carrying this TCR beta chain was detected ten times or more. Antigen specificity is unknown. One entry per CDR3 protein results from TCRdb running MiXCR on the multiplex PCR reads. The table has 200,000 to 250,000 distinct CDR3 sequences, roughly 30% seen once; the top ten hold more than 1.3%. J was trimmed by 7 bases and V by 5 bases; bases with no gene match: 21. The CDR3 covers 19 residues. Per germline, CDR1 MGHRA and CDR2 YSYEKL. These data originate in a study of breast tumors, draining lymph nodes, adjacent tissues. Axillary draining lymph nodes of breast cancer patients supplied the node samples. Whole-study results and caveats: Tumors had less TCR diversity than lymph nodes, more than nontumor tissue.

V and J are TRBV4-1 and TRBJ2-1; TRBD2 matches at 9 bases. Sequenced material: axillary lymph node tissue. The receptor's source is a female donor with breast cancer. Some clones in this sample may be carry-over from other donors' samples. The CDR3 spells CASSTSPTSGQGGANEQFF. In DNA, the CDR3 is TGCGCCAGCAGCACCTCTCCTACTAGCGGGCAGGGGGGGGCGAATGAGCAGTTCTTC.